These 2 T cell receptor beta chains share one sample of origin, sequenced in a study of cytomegalovirus exposure and HLA in healthy donors. PCR involved 60 Vbeta and 13 Jbeta primers. The method was immunoSEQ multiplex PCR; TCRdb's version includes in-frame clones alone and lacks a portion of them. This sample has about 190,000 clones; 80% to 90% occur once, and the top ten carry roughly 1.3%. The sequencing input was PBMCs. Receptors originate from a man aged 25-45 years in good health and CMV-seronegative.

The genes are TRBV2 and TRBJ1-1, with 7 bases identical to TRBD1. Germline CDR1 reads SNHLY; CDR2 reads FYNNEI. The junction had 3 bases not matched to a gene; V was cut back by 7 bases and J by 1 base. The length of the CDR3 is 13 residues. The CDR3 DNA follows: TGTGCCAGCACCCGGGACAGGAACACTGAAGCTTTCTTT. Encoded protein: CASTRDRNTEAFF.

V usage is TRBV28 and J usage is TRBJ2-7, with D hard to call. Trimming took 7 bases from V and 6 from J, leaving 19 bases between them. This CDR3 has 14 residues. The germline V gene has CDR1 MDHEN and CDR2 SYDVKM. DNA for the CDR3: TGTGCCAGCAATAATGCACGGGTGAGTGGCGAGCAGTACTTC. It is translated as CASNNARVSGEQYF. The variable domain in full, with the rest retrieved from reference TRBV28 and TRBJ2-7, is DVKVTQSSRYLVKRTGEKVFLECVQDMDHENMFWYRQDPGLGLRLIYFSYDVKMKEKGDIPEGYSVSREKKERFSLILESASTNQTSMYLCASNNARVSGEQYFGPGTRLTVT.